This T cell receptor (beta chain) appears in the sequencing data of a study of cytomegalovirus exposure and HLA in healthy donors. Study conclusions and caveats: Most of the TCR beta V segments (in an earlier analysis) were productive either about 90% or about 30% of the time.

On this clone itself: What it binds is unknown.

Trimming removed 4 bases at V and 1 base at J, with 16 bases between. Germline V gene lookup returns CDR1 SQVTM and CDR2 ANQGSEA. The CDR3 spans 16 residues. As for the donors, each was a healthy bone marrow donor. Primers included in the PCR were 60 Vbeta and 13 Jbeta primers. Measured with immunoSEQ multiplex PCR; TCRdb has only the in-frame clones, and not every one. The sample records nearly 110,000 clones, 71% being singletons. The material sequenced was PBMCs. The chain uses TRBV29-1 and TRBJ1-4, with D hard to call. This TCR was sampled from a female donor in good health and CMV-seronegative. In nucleotides, the CDR3 is TGCAGCGTTGGAGACTCAAACTCGGTAACTAATGAAAAACTGTTTTTT. As protein: CSVGDSNSVTNEKLFF.